This TCR beta chain derives from a study of glioma-infiltrating T cells after dendritic cell vaccination. Only patients with spare fresh-frozen tumor and over two years of follow-up were included. Trimming removed 5 bases from V and 0 bases from J; junction bases left unmatched: 6. This CDR3 is built from 16 residues. Germline V gene data show CDR1 as SGHTA and CDR2 as FQGNSA. This clone was recorded once. The table came from immunoSEQ multiplex PCR; TCRdb's copy has only in-frame clones and leaves some out. The sample shows 95,000 or so clones, about 83% of them seen only once. This chain connects TRBV7-2 to TRBJ2-7; 11 bases align to TRBD2. The TCR originated in a human donor with glioblastoma. The material sequenced was blood, taken before dendritic cell vaccination. CDR3 amino acids: CASSPRLAGSSYEQYF. The CDR3 DNA sequence: TGTGCCAGCAGCCCCAGACTAGCGGGAAGCTCCTACGAGCAGTACTTC.